These 9 T cell receptor beta chains came from one sample sequenced in a study of cytomegalovirus exposure and HLA in healthy donors. Amplification used 60 Vbeta primers and 13 Jbeta primers. Method: immunoSEQ multiplex PCR; TCRdb's copy keeps in-frame clones and lacks some. The table records about 160,000 clones, around 80% of them present only once. Specimen: PBMCs. These receptors all stem from a man aged 18 to 30 in good health and CMV-seronegative.

The CDR3 region has the DNA TGTGCCACCAGCAGAGAAGGGGGGGGCTCCTACGAGCAGTACTTC. Translation: CATSREGGGSYEQYF. The rearrangement joins TRBV15 to TRBJ2-7; D is perhaps TRBD2 (7 bases). Germline lookup yields CDR1 LNHNV and CDR2 YYDKDF (reference sequence). The CDR3 is 15 amino acids. The V gene lost 0 bases and the J gene lost 0 bases, with 9 bases spanning the gap.

The rearrangement links TRBV28 to TRBJ1-5; D perhaps matches TRBD1 (6 bases). The CDR3 extends over 17 amino acids. Germline values: CDR1 MDHEN, CDR2 SYDVKM. V lost 6 bases and J lost 0, with 18 bases in between. CDR3 nucleotide sequence: TGTGCCAGCAGAACAGTCAGGGGCACTTATAGCAATCAGCCCCAGCATTTT. It translates to CASRTVRGTYSNQPQHF. The complete variable domain, with remaining parts taken from reference TRBV28 and TRBJ1-5, reads DVKVTQSSRYLVKRTGEKVFLECVQDMDHENMFWYRQDPGLGLRLIYFSYDVKMKEKGDIPEGYSVSREKKERFSLILESASTNQTSMYLCASRTVRGTYSNQPQHFGDGTRLSIL.

This CDR3 is CASSQSGHQETQYF. As DNA, the CDR3 is TGTGCCAGCAGCCAAAGCGGACACCAAGAGACCCAGTACTTC. This chain links TRBV7-7 with TRBJ2-5; a weak D match, TRBD2 (5 bases). Germline V CDR1 and CDR2: SSHAT, FNYEAQ (reference sequence). Trimming took 5 bases from V and 0 from J, leaving 10 bases between them. This CDR3 contains 14 residues.

With regard to this clone: This specimen includes other DNA sequences encoding the same CDR3. The chain joins TRBV27 to TRBJ2-7; possibly TRBD1 for D (5 bases). V dropped 4 bases and J dropped 7 bases, with 23 bases sitting between them. Germline lookup yields CDR1 MNHEY and CDR2 SMNVEV (reference sequence). CDR3 size: 16 residues. For the CDR3, the DNA is TGTGCCAGCAGTTCGAAGCAGGGTCCCTTCTACGCTGAGCAGTACTTC. Translating it yields CASSSKQGPFYAEQYF.

The V call is TRBV5-6, the J call TRBJ1-2, with TRBD1 identical over 9 bases. In germline, CDR1 is SGHDT, CDR2 YYEEEE. The CDR3 is 14 residues long. The ends lost 4 bases at V and 0 bases at J; junction bases unmatched: 1. CDR3 residues: CASSNRGPNYGYTF. The CDR3 DNA sequence: TGTGCCAGCAGCAACAGGGGGCCTAACTATGGCTACACCTTC.

The rearrangement joins TRBV7-9 to TRBJ1-6; possibly TRBD1 for D (5 bases). Per germline, CDR1 SEHNR and CDR2 FQNEAQ (reference sequence). V gave up 3 bases and J gave up 7 bases, with 7 bases separating them. The CDR3 runs 13 residues. CDR3 bases: TGTGCCAGCAGCTTCGGGGGAAATTCACCCCTCCACTTT. As protein: CASSFGGNSPLHF.

The chain employs TRBV6-6 and TRBJ2-5, with D hard to call. The CDR3 spans 15 residues. Looked up from germline, CDR1 is MNHNY and CDR2 is SVGAGI (reference sequence). Trimming cost V 5 bases and J 2 bases, with 15 bases left between them. The chain's CDR3 is CASSHHSGKQETQYF. The CDR3 nucleotides read TGTGCCAGCAGTCACCACTCAGGAAAGCAAGAGACCCAGTACTTC.

This clone has just one count. The V and J genes are TRBV6-5 and TRBJ1-2; 9 bases line up with TRBD1. V was pared by 5 bases and J by 6 bases, with 7 bases of the junction left unmatched. CDR1 and CDR2 from the germline V gene are MNHEY and SVGAGI. This CDR3 spans 14 amino acids. CDR3 sequence: CASSERTGADGYTF. DNA of the CDR3: TGTGCCAGCAGTGAAAGGACAGGGGCTGATGGCTACACCTTC.

This rearrangement joins TRBV7-2 to TRBJ2-1; 10 nucleotides line up with TRBD2. J was trimmed by 6 bases and V by 7 bases; bases with no gene match: 9. The CDR3 spans 15 residues. CDR1 SGHTA and CDR2 FQGNSA come from the germline V gene. CDR3 DNA: TGTGCCAGCACCACGGCGGGACTAGCGCGCAATGAGCAGTTCTTC. Amino acid sequence: CASTTAGLARNEQFF.